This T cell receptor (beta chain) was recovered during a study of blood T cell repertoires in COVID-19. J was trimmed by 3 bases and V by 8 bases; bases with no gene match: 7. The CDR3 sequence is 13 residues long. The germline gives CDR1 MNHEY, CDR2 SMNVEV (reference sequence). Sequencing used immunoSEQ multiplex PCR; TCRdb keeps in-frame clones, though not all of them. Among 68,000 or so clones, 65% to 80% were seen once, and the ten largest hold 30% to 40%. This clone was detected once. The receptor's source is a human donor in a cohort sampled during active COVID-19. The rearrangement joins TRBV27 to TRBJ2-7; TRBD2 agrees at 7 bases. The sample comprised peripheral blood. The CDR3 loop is CASGPPGGYEQYF. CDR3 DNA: TGTGCCAGCGGCCCCCCGGGAGGCTACGAGCAGTACTTC.